This record covers a single TCR beta chain. Its antigen is as yet unknown. This sample is drawn from a study of blood T cells in healthy people across ages. For the second PCR, which ran for roughly 7 to 11 cycles, a sample-barcoded 5' primer and a J-beta primer mix were used. From the 5' RACE reads, TCRdb called clonotypes with MiXCR, one entry per CDR3 protein. The sample holds around 1.7 million distinct CDR3 sequences, under 30% seen once. Findings and caveats of the study: Shifts in expanded clonotypes may have been confounded by donor CMV status, which was unknown.

Each sample used at least 6 million PBMCs. The germline V and J ends were trimmed by 0 bases and 7 bases, with 24 bases remaining between them. Germline values: CDR1 GTSNPN, CDR2 SVGIG (reference sequence). The CDR3 sequence is 17 residues long. This receptor was obtained from a woman aged 30 to 39 in good health. J is TRBJ1-2 and V is TRBV30; D call uncertain. The sequencing input was blood. The chain's CDR3 is CAWSVPTSGKVVRGYTF. The CDR3 nucleotides read TGTGCCTGGAGTGTCCCCACGTCGGGGAAAGTTGTACGTGGCTACACCTTC.